The present T cell receptor (beta chain) was sequenced within a study of blood T cell repertoires in COVID-19. Study overall: Acute-phase and convalescent COVID-19 samples originated in the United States, Italy and Spain.

Per the original data handling: Estimated nucleated cell counts came from reference gene primer amplification. Clones were sequenced by immunoSEQ multiplex PCR, and TCRdb holds only the in-frame ones, with some missing. V and J calls and clone size are given by that table; D and trimming were obtained from the DNA. The sample yields under 300,000 clones, about 91% seen once. Sequencing was performed on peripheral blood. The TCR was taken from a woman between 40 and 50 years old who had recovered from COVID-19.

CDR3 amino acids: CASSLFGGSYEQYF. The CDR3 nucleotides are TGTGCCAGCAGCTTATTCGGGGGCTCCTACGAGCAGTACTTC. This chain connects TRBV7-3 to TRBJ2-7; TRBD2 is a possible D gene (6 bases). The CDR3 covers 14 residues. With 2 bases removed from V and 0 bases from J, the gap between germline ends came to 8 bases. Germline V CDR1 and CDR2: SGHTA, FQGTGA.